The rows below give T cell receptor beta chains drawn from one sample of a study of blood T cell repertoires in COVID-19. Produced via immunoSEQ multiplex PCR; TCRdb's table is partial and in-frame only. The data contain more than 90,000 clones, approximately 89% of them singletons. Sequencing was performed on peripheral blood. These receptors all stem from a woman in her twenties or thirties with acute or convalescent COVID-19. CDR3s include the opening cysteine and the closing phenylalanine or tryptophan. A D gene is named only where the DNA matches it firmly. Size is stated for part of the rows, as once, few or many counts, or as a class when the clone is expanded.

clone size	D gene	V gene	J gene	CDR3 protein	CDR3 DNA
NA	TRBD2	TRBV5-1	TRBJ2-2	CASRKLAGETGELFF	TGCGCCAGCAGAAAACTAGCGGGGGAGACCGGGGAGCTGTTTTTT
NA	TRBD2	TRBV9	TRBJ2-1	CASSVEAGGYNEQFF	TGTGCCAGCAGCGTAGAAGCGGGGGGCTACAATGAGCAGTTCTTC
NA	NA	TRBV27	TRBJ2-7	CASSQRDWPYEQYF	TGTGCCAGCAGTCAGAGGGACTGGCCCTACGAGCAGTACTTC
NA	NA	TRBV5-1	TRBJ2-3	CASSIGGAGDTQYF	TGCGCCAGCAGCATAGGAGGGGCCGGGGATACGCAGTATTTT
NA	NA	TRBV6-6	TRBJ1-6	CASSPGFGDSPLHF	TGTGCCAGCAGCCCGGGCTTCGGGGATTCACCCCTCCACTTT
NA	TRBD1	TRBV6-5	TRBJ2-7	CASRRPGTGLYEQYF	TGTGCCAGCAGGCGCCCCGGGACAGGACTCTACGAGCAGTACTTC
NA	TRBD1	TRBV7-9	TRBJ2-7	CASSSRQGLPSYEQYF	TGTGCCAGCAGCTCCCGACAGGGCCTACCTTCCTACGAGCAGTACTTC
NA	NA	TRBV7-3	TRBJ2-1	CASSSTGINEQFF	TGTGCCAGCAGCTCCACAGGAATCAATGAGCAGTTCTTC
once	NA	TRBV19	TRBJ1-4	CASKSQETNEKLFF	TGTGCCAGTAAGAGTCAGGAAACTAATGAAAAACTGTTTTTT
once	TRBD1	TRBV11-3	TRBJ1-4	CASSLQTGYGEKLFF	TGTGCCAGCAGCCTCCAGACAGGGTATGGCGAAAAACTGTTTTTT
NA	NA	TRBV10-3	TRBJ2-6	CAISESRQTSGANVLTF	TGTGCCATCAGTGAGTCGAGACAGACCTCTGGGGCCAACGTCCTGACTTTC
NA	TRBD1	TRBV6-5	TRBJ1-6	CASSLGTVYNSPLHF	TGTGCCAGCAGTTTGGGGACAGTGTATAATTCACCCCTCCACTTT
NA	TRBD1	TRBV24-1	TRBJ2-4	CATSDSRGLAKNIQYF	TGTGCCACCAGTGATTCCAGGGGGTTAGCCAAAAACATTCAGTACTTC
NA	NA	TRBV5-1	TRBJ2-5	CASSFEGGETQYF	TGCGCCAGCAGCTTTGAGGGTGGGGAGACCCAGTACTTC
NA	NA	TRBV6-4	TRBJ1-2	CASSIFQGYYGYTF	TGTGCCAGCAGTATTTTTCAGGGGTACTATGGCTACACCTTC
once	TRBD2	TRBV7-8	TRBJ2-3	CASSLVRLAGTDTQYF	TGTGCCAGCAGCTTAGTTCGGCTAGCGGGCACAGATACGCAGTATTTT
NA	NA	TRBV3-1/TRBV3-2	TRBJ1-1	CASSQEGVNTEAFF	TGTGCCAGCAGCCAAGAGGGAGTGAACACTGAAGCTTTCTTT
NA	NA	TRBV29-1	TRBJ2-7	CSAGVAGARISEQYF	TGCAGCGCCGGCGTGGCGGGCGCCAGGATTTCCGAGCAGTACTTC
NA	TRBD1	TRBV5-1	TRBJ1-5	CASSPQGEKNQPQHF	TGCGCCAGCAGCCCACAGGGGGAAAAGAATCAGCCCCAGCATTTT
once	TRBD2	TRBV29-1	TRBJ2-1	CSAVAGEASEQFF	TGCAGCGCCGTAGCGGGGGAGGCTAGTGAGCAGTTCTTC
few	TRBD1	TRBV2	TRBJ2-7	CASSEEGGQGVRLEQYF	TGTGCCAGCAGTGAAGAGGGGGGACAGGGTGTTAGGTTGGAGCAGTACTTC
NA	TRBD1	TRBV19	TRBJ2-7	CASSSRTGHYEQYF	TGTGCCAGTAGTTCCCGGACAGGACACTACGAGCAGTACTTC
NA	TRBD1	TRBV19	TRBJ1-1	CASSIEGTGYLNTEAFF	TGTGCCAGTAGTATAGAGGGGACAGGGTATTTGAACACTGAAGCTTTCTTT
NA	NA	TRBV6-6	TRBJ2-7	CASTPVTGGLHEQYF	TGTGCCAGCACCCCAGTGACGGGGGGCCTCCACGAGCAGTACTTC
NA	NA	TRBV4-2	TRBJ2-5	CASSPEFGGPAGETQYF	TGTGCCAGCAGCCCGGAATTTGGAGGGCCAGCTGGGGAGACCCAGTACTTC
NA	NA	TRBV19	TRBJ1-2	CASSPGGPGDYGYTF	TGTGCCAGTAGTCCCGGAGGACCCGGCGACTATGGCTACACCTTC
NA	NA	TRBV7-2	TRBJ1-1	CASSPRLNTEAFF	TGTGCCAGCAGCCCCAGGCTGAACACTGAAGCTTTCTTT
NA	NA	TRBV5-4	TRBJ1-2	CASSSDSLYGYTF	TGTGCCAGCAGCTCGGACAGCCTGTATGGCTACACCTTC
NA	NA	TRBV28	TRBJ2-7	CASSTGQYSYEQYF	TGTGCCAGCAGCACCGGACAGTACTCCTACGAGCAGTACTTC
NA	NA	TRBV3-1/TRBV3-2	TRBJ2-1	CASSHLPSRDEQFF	TGTGCCAGCAGCCACCTTCCCTCGCGGGATGAGCAGTTCTTC
NA	NA	TRBV18	TRBJ1-3	CASSPQTGYSGNTIYF	TGTGCCAGCTCACCCCAGACAGGATATTCTGGAAACACCATATATTTT
NA	TRBD1	TRBV11-2	TRBJ2-3	CASSLDTGVDTQYF	TGTGCCAGCAGCTTAGACACAGGGGTCGATACGCAGTATTTT
NA	NA	TRBV7-3	TRBJ1-5	CASSSNGGPQHF	TGTGCCAGCAGCTCCAACGGAGGGCCCCAGCATTTT
NA	TRBD2	TRBV7-6	TRBJ2-1	CASSSILAGGINEQFF	TGTGCCAGCAGCTCAATCCTAGCGGGGGGGATCAATGAGCAGTTCTTC
NA	TRBD1	TRBV15	TRBJ2-7	CATSRPDRARYEQYF	TGTGCCACCAGCAGGCCCGACAGGGCCCGCTACGAGCAGTACTTC
NA	TRBD1	TRBV27	TRBJ1-5	CASSTDRDQPQHF	TGTGCCAGCAGTACTGACAGGGATCAGCCCCAGCATTTT
NA	TRBD1	TRBV7-9	TRBJ1-2	CASSIHGQGALIGYTF	TGTGCCAGCAGCATCCACGGACAGGGGGCACTAATTGGCTACACCTTC
NA	TRBD2	TRBV9	TRBJ2-3	CASSATTGGDTQYF	TGTGCCAGCAGCGCCACCACGGGGGGGGATACGCAGTATTTT
once	NA	TRBV3-1/TRBV3-2	TRBJ1-5	CASSQGFPGSNQPQHF	TGTGCCAGCAGCCAAGGGTTTCCAGGGAGCAATCAGCCCCAGCATTTT
NA	NA	TRBV27	TRBJ1-1	CASSLRGAFSTEAFF	TGTGCCAGCAGTTTACGGGGGGCTTTTAGCACTGAAGCTTTCTTT
NA	NA	TRBV15	TRBJ2-5	CATSTVGGEQETQYF	TGTGCCACCAGCACCGTTGGGGGCGAGCAGGAGACCCAGTACTTC
NA	TRBD2	TRBV3-1/TRBV3-2	TRBJ2-1	CASSLSGGDNEQFF	TGTGCCAGCAGCCTAAGTGGGGGGGACAATGAGCAGTTCTTC
NA	NA	TRBV18	TRBJ1-1	CASSSLGAENTEAFF	TGTGCCAGCTCTAGTTTGGGCGCAGAGAACACTGAAGCTTTCTTT
NA	NA	TRBV9	TRBJ1-3	CASSEQGPGNTIYF	TGTGCCAGCAGCGAGCAGGGGCCGGGAAACACCATATATTTT